A selection of T cell receptor beta chains follows, all from one sample in a study of blood T cell repertoires in COVID-19. Method: immunoSEQ multiplex PCR; TCRdb's copy keeps in-frame clones and lacks some. This table has approximately 15,000 clones, roughly 89% appearing once. The sequencing input was peripheral blood. These receptors originate from a man between 60 and 75 years old with acute or convalescent COVID-19. Both conserved end residues are part of each CDR3. Clone size is not always given. Where it is, it says once, few, many or a class for expanded clones.

cdr3_length v_call clone_size cdr3_aa
17 TRBV24-1 . CATSDPPYGQLQETQYF
15 TRBV7-3 . CASSPGQDDYNEQFF
14 TRBV29-1 . CSVEGAGNTDTQYF
13 TRBV6-5 . CASTRTSVYEQYF
15 TRBV28 . CASSPDYASGNTIYF
14 TRBV20-1 . CSASAESKSDTQYF
13 TRBV29-1 . CSVEDAGNYEQYF
14 TRBV28 once CASSLARGGSEAFF
14 TRBV2 . CASGIGTGVVEQFF
18 TRBV3-1/TRBV3-2 . CASSQEWTGGVNTGELFF
15 TRBV15 . CATSRQGGGTGELFF
15 TRBV7-6 . CASSPFNREKAGYTF
16 TRBV7-7 . CASSLEGQASTGELFF
16 TRBV4-1 . CASSQGTGTGSDTQYF
18 TRBV12-5 . CASGLVLSGGPSNYGYTF
18 TRBV3-1/TRBV3-2 . CASSQERSRGRFTGELFF
15 TRBV5-8 . CASRVAGTDTGELFF
13 TRBV12-3/TRBV12-4 . CASSRGGPIPQHF
15 TRBV6-5 . CASRDSPTGANVLTF
14 TRBV9 . CASSVDGGDYEQYF
15 TRBV5-8 . CASSLRQGRRSPLHF
15 TRBV2 . CASSGRLAGEETQYF
15 TRBV13 . CASSLVRAGPYEQYF
16 TRBV2 . CASSTPRTGGNQPQHF
17 TRBV5-6 . CASSYRGTATMNTEAFF
14 TRBV7-3 . CASSLTGGNQPQHF
12 TRBV6-5 . CASRRTGTEAFF
15 TRBV11-3 . CASSFSGPQRNEQFF
16 TRBV2 . CASSFRVAGGLETQYF
17 TRBV7-2 . CASSLMGSGGAYNEQFF
17 TRBV28 . CASSLSGTGVGNQPQHF
16 TRBV6-7 . CASREGTGVWAGELFF
15 TRBV5-1 . CASSSGPGQGETQYF
13 TRBV28 . CASSLRQGHEQYF
16 TRBV30 . CAWLRDRVVSGNTIYF
15 TRBV7-3 . CASSLSRGKGNEQFF
13 TRBV6-5 . CASSTGSKNIQYF
20 TRBV10-2 . CAITPSGVAGGVRSSYEQYF
11 TRBV29-1 . CSVRVLETQYF
17 TRBV4-1 . CASSLDLGQRLADTQYF
14 TRBV5-4 . CASSPSLDSTEAFF
16 TRBV7-9 . CASSAQPGTGPYEQYF
12 TRBV29-1 . CSVGTSGTKQFF